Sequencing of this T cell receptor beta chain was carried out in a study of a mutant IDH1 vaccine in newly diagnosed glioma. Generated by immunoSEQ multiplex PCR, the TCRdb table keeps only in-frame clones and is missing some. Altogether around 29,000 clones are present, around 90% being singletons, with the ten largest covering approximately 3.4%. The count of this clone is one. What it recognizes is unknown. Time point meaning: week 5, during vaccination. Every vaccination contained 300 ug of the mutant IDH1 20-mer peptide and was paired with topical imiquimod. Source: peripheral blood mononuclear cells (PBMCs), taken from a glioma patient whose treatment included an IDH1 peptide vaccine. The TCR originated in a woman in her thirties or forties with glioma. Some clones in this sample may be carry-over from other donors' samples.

CDR3 in amino acids: CASSRGMGNEQFF. CDR3 DNA sequence: TGTGCCAGCAGCCGCGGGATGGGCAATGAGCAGTTCTTC. The gene calls are TRBV14 and TRBJ2-1, with D possibly TRBD2 on 6 matching bases. This CDR3 comprises 13 residues. The V gene lost 4 bases and the J gene lost 6 bases, with 10 bases spanning the gap. Germline V gene lookup returns CDR1 SGHDN and CDR2 FVKESK.